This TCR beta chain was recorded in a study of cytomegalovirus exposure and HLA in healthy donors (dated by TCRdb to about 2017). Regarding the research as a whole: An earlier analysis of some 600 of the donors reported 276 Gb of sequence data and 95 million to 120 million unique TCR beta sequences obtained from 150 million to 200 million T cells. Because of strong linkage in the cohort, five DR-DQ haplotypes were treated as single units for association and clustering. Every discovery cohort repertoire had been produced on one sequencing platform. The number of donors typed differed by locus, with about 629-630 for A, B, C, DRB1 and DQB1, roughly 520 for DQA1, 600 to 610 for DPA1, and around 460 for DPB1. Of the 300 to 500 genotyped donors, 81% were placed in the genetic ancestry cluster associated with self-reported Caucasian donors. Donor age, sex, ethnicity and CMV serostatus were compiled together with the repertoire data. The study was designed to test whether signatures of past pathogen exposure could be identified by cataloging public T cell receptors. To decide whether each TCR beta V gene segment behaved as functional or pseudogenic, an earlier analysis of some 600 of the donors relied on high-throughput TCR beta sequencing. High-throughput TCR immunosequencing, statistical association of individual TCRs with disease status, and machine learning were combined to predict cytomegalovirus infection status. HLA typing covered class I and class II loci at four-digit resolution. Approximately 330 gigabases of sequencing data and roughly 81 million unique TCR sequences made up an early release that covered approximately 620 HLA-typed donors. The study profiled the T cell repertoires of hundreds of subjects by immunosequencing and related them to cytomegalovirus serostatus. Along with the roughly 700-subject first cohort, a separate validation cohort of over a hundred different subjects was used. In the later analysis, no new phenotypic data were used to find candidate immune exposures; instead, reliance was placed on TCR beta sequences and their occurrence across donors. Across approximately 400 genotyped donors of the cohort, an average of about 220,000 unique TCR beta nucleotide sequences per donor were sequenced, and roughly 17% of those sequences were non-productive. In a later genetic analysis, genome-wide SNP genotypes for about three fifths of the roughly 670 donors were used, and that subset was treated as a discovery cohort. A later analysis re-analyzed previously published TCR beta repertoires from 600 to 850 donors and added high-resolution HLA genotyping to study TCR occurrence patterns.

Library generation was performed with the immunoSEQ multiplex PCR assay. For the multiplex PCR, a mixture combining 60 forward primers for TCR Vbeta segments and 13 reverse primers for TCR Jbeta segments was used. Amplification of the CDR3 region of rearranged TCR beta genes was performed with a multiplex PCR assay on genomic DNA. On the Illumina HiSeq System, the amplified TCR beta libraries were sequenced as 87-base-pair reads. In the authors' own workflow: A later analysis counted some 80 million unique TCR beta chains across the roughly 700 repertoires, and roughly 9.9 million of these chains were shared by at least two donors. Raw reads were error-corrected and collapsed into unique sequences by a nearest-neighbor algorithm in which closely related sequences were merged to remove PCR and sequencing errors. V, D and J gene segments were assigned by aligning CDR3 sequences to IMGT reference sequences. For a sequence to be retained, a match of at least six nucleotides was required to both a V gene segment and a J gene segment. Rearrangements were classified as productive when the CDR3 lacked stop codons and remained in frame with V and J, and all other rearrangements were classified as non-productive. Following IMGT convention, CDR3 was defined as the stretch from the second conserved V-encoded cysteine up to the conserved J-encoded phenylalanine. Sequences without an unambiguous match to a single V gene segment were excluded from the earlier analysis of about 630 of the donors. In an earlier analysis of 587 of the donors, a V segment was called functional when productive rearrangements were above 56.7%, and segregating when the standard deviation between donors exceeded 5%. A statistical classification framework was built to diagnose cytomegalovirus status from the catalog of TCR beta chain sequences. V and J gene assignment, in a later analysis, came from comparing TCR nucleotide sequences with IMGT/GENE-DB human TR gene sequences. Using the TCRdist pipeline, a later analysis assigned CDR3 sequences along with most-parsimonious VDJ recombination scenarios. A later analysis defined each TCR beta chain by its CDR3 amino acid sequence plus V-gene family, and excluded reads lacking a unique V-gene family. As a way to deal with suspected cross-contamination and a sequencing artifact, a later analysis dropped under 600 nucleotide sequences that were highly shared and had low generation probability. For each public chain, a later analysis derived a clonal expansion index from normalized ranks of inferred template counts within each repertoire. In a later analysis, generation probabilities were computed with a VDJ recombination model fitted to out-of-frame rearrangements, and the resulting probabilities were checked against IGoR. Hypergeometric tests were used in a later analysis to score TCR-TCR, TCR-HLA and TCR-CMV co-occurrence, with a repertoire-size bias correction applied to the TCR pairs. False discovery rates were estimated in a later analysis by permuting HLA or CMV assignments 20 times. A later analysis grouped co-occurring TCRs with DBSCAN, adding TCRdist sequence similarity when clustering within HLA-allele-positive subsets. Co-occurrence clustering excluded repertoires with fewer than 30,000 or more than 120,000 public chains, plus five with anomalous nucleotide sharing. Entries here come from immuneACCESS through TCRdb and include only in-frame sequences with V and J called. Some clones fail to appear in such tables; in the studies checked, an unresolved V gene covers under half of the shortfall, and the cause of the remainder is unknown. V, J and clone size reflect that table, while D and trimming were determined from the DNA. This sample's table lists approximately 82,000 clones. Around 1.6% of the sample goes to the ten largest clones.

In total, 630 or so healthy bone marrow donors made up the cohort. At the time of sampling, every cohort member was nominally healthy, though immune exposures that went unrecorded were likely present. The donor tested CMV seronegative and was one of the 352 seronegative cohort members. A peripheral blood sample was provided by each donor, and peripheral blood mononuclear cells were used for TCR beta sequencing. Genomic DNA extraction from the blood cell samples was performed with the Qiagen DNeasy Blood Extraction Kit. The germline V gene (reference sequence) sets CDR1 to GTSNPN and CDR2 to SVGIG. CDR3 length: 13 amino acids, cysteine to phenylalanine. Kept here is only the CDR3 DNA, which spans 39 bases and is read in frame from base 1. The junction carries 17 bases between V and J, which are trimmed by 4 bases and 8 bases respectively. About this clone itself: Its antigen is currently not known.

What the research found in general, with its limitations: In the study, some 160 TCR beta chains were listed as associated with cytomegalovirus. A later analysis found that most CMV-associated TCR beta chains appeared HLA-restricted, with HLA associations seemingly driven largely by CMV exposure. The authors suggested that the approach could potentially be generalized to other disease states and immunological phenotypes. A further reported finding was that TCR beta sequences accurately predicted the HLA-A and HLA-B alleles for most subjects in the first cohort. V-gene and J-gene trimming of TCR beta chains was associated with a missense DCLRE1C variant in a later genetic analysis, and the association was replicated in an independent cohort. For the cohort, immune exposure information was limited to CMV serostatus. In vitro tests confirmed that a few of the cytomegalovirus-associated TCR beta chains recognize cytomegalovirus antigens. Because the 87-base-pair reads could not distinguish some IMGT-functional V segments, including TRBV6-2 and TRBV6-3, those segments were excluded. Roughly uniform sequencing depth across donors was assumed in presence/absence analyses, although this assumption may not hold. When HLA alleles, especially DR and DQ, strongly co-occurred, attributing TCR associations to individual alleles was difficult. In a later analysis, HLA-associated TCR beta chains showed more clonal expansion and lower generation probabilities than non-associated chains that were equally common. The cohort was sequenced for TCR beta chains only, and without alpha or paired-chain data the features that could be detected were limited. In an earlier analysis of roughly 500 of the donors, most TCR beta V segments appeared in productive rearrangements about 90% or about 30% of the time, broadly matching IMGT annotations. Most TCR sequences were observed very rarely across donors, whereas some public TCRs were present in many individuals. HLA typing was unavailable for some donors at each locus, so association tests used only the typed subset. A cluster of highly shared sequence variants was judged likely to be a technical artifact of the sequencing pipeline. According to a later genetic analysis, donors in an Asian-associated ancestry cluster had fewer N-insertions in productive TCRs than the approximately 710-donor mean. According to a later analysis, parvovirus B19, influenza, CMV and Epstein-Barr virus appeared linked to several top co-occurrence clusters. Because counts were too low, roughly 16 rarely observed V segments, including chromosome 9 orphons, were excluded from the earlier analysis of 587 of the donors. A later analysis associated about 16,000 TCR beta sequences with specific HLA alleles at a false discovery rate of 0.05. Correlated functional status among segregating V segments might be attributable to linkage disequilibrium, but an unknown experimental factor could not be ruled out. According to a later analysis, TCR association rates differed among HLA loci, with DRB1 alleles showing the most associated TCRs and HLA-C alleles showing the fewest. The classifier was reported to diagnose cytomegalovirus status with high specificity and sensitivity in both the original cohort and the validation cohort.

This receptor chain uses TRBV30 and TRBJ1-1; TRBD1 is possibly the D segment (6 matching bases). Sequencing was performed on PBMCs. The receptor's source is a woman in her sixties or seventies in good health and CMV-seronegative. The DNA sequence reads TGTGCCTGGAACAGACCAGGGGTGGGGGAAGCTTTCTTT. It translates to CAWNRPGVGEAFF.